The rows below give T cell receptor beta chains drawn from one sample of a study of cytomegalovirus exposure and HLA in healthy donors. Profiling relied on immunoSEQ multiplex PCR, and the TCRdb table lists in-frame clones only, not all of them. The table shows about 110,000 clones, with approximately 94% occurring only once. The sequenced sample was PBMCs. The receptors shown here come from a woman aged 18 to 35 in good health and CMV-seronegative. The CDR3 runs from the conserved cysteine through the conserved F or W. The order of the fields is CDR3 protein, V gene, CDR3 length.

CASSRGLVRAGGYNEQFF,TRBV19,18
CASSPTGRYNEQFF,TRBV7-8,14
CASRPQGGRGYTF,TRBV6-5,13
CASSLTAGGEQYF,TRBV5-5,13
CASSFAAVNTEAFF,TRBV5-4,14
CASSRSGGSSYNEQFF,TRBV14,16
CASRPPGATNEKLFF,TRBV6-5,15
CASSDPTSLPYEQYF,TRBV6-1,15
CATSRAGGSVTEAFF,TRBV15,15
CASTTTGKTAFF,TRBV28,12
CASSSLRGGTEAFF,TRBV5-1,14
CASSSEGARNTEAFF,TRBV28,15
CASSLGPPGTSGGLRQTGELFF,TRBV27,22
CASGFGEADEAFF,TRBV12-5,13
CASSTLPGQNNSPLHF,TRBV19,16
CASSFGQGAFYNSPLHF,TRBV28,17
CASSRKLAGQETQYF,TRBV28,15
CATRAGTGLTMQAQHF,TRBV15,16
CASSQVDGSSYEQYF,TRBV4-1,15
CASWGPYEQYF,TRBV9,11
CASSDPGGVGSPLHF,TRBV5-1,15
CSATGTSEQYF,TRBV20-1,11
CASSPDRGFSPLHF,TRBV7-2,14
CASSSLKGFGTDTQYF,TRBV11-2,16
CASSEVGQGGSPLHF,TRBV2,15
CASSQYVGSGNEQFF,TRBV7-7,15
CASSFPRDRGRISTDTQYF,TRBV7-9,19
CASSPDRARNEAFF,TRBV7-2,14
CASSSYQLTYSGANVLTF,TRBV5-6,18
CASSDDRGRPNYGYTF,TRBV2,16
CASSPRQRYSTDTQYF,TRBV28,16
CASSVPTGYYNEQFF,TRBV6-4,15
CASSRGGAAYEQYF,TRBV13,14
CARRQGRRRNQPQHF,TRBV7-9,15
CASSLPGQNNQPQHF,TRBV5-5,15
CAIRGTSGNEQFF,TRBV10-3,13
CASNNFEGAGGYTF,TRBV9,14
CASSYLGQPKETQYF,TRBV6-5,15
CASSLGTAYEQYF,TRBV7-6,13
CASSLTGGIYGYTF,TRBV28,14